This T cell receptor beta chain was recorded in a study of vaccination and CD4 T cells after COVID-19. Study as a whole: The stimulating agents, overlapping spike peptides, came from SARS-CoV-2, HCoV-NL63, HCoV-OC43 and HCoV-229E.

The germline gives CDR1 MNHEY, CDR2 SVGEGT. J was trimmed by 10 bases and V by 5 bases; bases with no gene match: 7. The CDR3 covers 12 residues. Sequence data for DNA of cultured CD4+ T cells were generated by the Oncomine TCR Beta short-read assay. From the PCR reads, TCRdb called clonotypes with MiXCR, one entry per CDR3 protein. The table records some 16,000 distinct CDR3 sequences, more than 45% of them present only once. Concerning this clonotype: Its antigen is unknown.

Specified treatment: roughly ten-day PBMC culture with coronavirus spike peptide pools or control peptides (ViraFEST assay). Sequences were obtained from CD4+ T cells from blood, cultured in vitro. The receptor was derived from a human donor who had recovered from COVID-19. The rearrangement links TRBV6-2 or TRBV6-3 to TRBJ1-1; 7 bases are a match to TRBD1. Here the CDR3 reads CASSVSGTVAFF. The CDR3 region has the DNA TGTGCCAGCAGTGTTTCCGGGACAGTAGCTTTCTTT.